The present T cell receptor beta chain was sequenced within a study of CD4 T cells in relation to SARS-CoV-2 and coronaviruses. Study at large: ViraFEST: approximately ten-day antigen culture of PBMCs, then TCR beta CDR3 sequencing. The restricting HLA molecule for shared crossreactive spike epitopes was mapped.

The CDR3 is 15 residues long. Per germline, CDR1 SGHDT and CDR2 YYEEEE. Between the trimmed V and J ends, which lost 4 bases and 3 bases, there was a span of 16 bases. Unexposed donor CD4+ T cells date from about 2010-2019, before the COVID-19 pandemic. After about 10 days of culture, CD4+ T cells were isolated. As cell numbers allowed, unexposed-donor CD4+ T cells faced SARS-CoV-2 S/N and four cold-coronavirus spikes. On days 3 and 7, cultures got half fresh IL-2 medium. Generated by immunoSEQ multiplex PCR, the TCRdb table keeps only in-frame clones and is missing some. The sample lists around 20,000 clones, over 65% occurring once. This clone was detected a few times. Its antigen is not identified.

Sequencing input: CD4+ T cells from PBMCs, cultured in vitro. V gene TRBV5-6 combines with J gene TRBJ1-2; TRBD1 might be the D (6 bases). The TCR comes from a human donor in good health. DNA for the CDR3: TGTGCCAGCAGCCAGGGGCAGGGCAGGGACTATGGCTACACCTTC. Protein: CASSQGQGRDYGYTF.